This T cell receptor beta chain was documented in a study of human T cells and chemical hapten exposure. Across the study: The variation in per-sample TCR yields arose mainly from small differences in pooled library volumes. Study-wide results and limits: TCRs whose frequency exceeded 1 in 1000 remained the same following DPC sensitization.

Indicated time point: patch test 3, about 24 weeks after DPC sensitization. The treatment was: therapeutic diphenylcyclopropenone sensitization with weekly scalp DPC. Blood draws preceded each patch test application. This clonotype has only a few counts. The antigen is unknown. The CDR3 covers 15 residues. Trimming took off 2 bases at V and 2 bases at J, with 11 bases between the two ends. CDR1 MNHEY and CDR2 SVGEGT come from the germline V gene. Original analysis: A per-sample median of around 88,000 TCRs was observed, with counts ranging from about 20,000 to 750,000. A single record per CDR3 protein comes from TCRdb applying MiXCR to the RACE reads. It is TCRdb's table, rather than the study itself, that gives the V and J calls and clone size. Of over 100,000 distinct CDR3 sequences listed, approximately 10% are singletons.

The V call is TRBV6-2 or TRBV6-3, the J call TRBJ2-3; TRBD2 is a possible D gene (6 bases). This clonotype originated in a woman in her 50s with alopecia areata. Some clones in this sample may be carry-over from other donors' samples. Sequenced here: whole blood, sampled in connection with sensitization to the hapten diphenylcyclopropenone (DPC). The CDR3 nucleotides read TGTGCCAGCAGTTACGACGCGGGGAACACAGATACGCAGTATTTT. It translates to CASSYDAGNTDTQYF.